These T cell receptor beta chains were read from a single sample in a study of graft-versus-host responses after intestinal transplantation. Sequencing used immunoSEQ multiplex PCR; TCRdb keeps in-frame clones, though not all of them. The sample lists approximately 12,000 clones, approximately 84% occurring once. This specimen was PBMCs, taken almost 310 days after intestinal transplant. The source is a human patient who received an intestinal transplant, so some T cells may come from the graft donor. Each CDR3 is given with its conserved first and last residue. A D gene is named only where the DNA matches it firmly. Clone size is stated in some rows and not others, as once, few, many or a class when expanded.

TGTGCCAGCAGCCCGGGACAGGGTAACTATGGCTACACCTTC CASSPGQGNYGYTF TRBV9 few TRBD1 TRBJ1-2
TGTGCCAGCAGCTTAACTGGGTCCGACGAGCAGTACTTC CASSLTGSDEQYF TRBV28 NA NA TRBJ2-7
TGTGCCAGCAGTCTGGGGGGGACTAATGAAAAACTGTTTTTT CASSLGGTNEKLFF TRBV27 NA NA TRBJ1-4
TGTGCCAGCAGTGAAGAGGGGAGGACCCAGTACTTC CASSEEGRTQYF TRBV6-1 NA NA TRBJ2-5
TGTGCCAGTAGTATCGAGGACGCCGTTTCGTATGGCTACACCTTC CASSIEDAVSYGYTF TRBV19 NA NA TRBJ1-2
TGTGCCAGCAGCTTACAGAACAGGGACAATGAGCAGTTCTTC CASSLQNRDNEQFF TRBV11-3 NA NA TRBJ2-1
TGCGCCAGCAGCCAAGCGTTGGTGGGAGCTCATACTAACTACGAGCAGTACTTC CASSQALVGAHTNYEQYF TRBV4-1 NA NA TRBJ2-7
TGCGCCAGCAGCCAGTCCTACGAGCAGTACTTC CASSQSYEQYF TRBV4-1 NA NA TRBJ2-7
TGTGCCAGCACTACACTGACAGAAAAAGAGACCCAGTACTTC CASTTLTEKETQYF TRBV5-6 NA NA TRBJ2-5
TGTGCCAGCAGCTTAGGGGAGTATGGCTACACCTTC CASSLGEYGYTF TRBV7-9 few NA TRBJ1-2
TGTGCCAGCAGCTTCCCGGGCGGGGCGCGGGGCTACACCTTC CASSFPGGARGYTF TRBV4-2 NA NA TRBJ1-2
TGCGCCAGCAGTGAGTCTACGACGGGTCAGCCCCAGCATTTT CASSESTTGQPQHF TRBV10-1 NA NA TRBJ1-5
TGTGCCAGCAGCTTCACAACCGACAACAGGGCCGTAAGCTACACCTTC CASSFTTDNRAVSYTF TRBV7-9 NA NA TRBJ1-2
TGCGCCAGCAGCGCCTCGGGCGGCCTGTATGAGCAGTTCTTC CASSASGGLYEQFF TRBV5-1 NA NA TRBJ2-1
TGTGCCAGCAGCTTAGCTTTCCCGGGGACTAGCGTCAGCTCCTACGAGCAGTACTTC CASSLAFPGTSVSSYEQYF TRBV7-2 once TRBD2 TRBJ2-7
TGTGCCAGCAGAGAGAACACTGAAGCTTTCTTT CASRENTEAFF TRBV7-9 NA NA TRBJ1-1
TGTGCCAGCAGCGGGAGCGGGACCGGGGCCAACGTCCTGACTTTC CASSGSGTGANVLTF TRBV28 NA TRBD2 TRBJ2-6
TGTGCCAGTAGTACATTTTTGGGGAACACTGAAGCTTTCTTT CASSTFLGNTEAFF TRBV19 NA NA TRBJ1-1
TGTGCCAGCAGCTTGGCCTACGGGACAGGGGGCTACGAGCAGTACTTC CASSLAYGTGGYEQYF TRBV5-5 few TRBD1 TRBJ2-7
TGTGCCAGCGGGACTAGCGACACCGGGGAGCTGTTTTTT CASGTSDTGELFF TRBV6-4 NA TRBD2 TRBJ2-2
TGCGCCAGCAGCTTGGCCCGTCCAGCGCCTCAAGAGACCCAGTACTTC CASSLARPAPQETQYF TRBV5-1 NA NA TRBJ2-5
TGCGCCAGCAGCGTAATGGGAAGAGTCCCACCGTTCGATACGCAGTATTTT CASSVMGRVPPFDTQYF TRBV5-1 NA NA TRBJ2-3
TGCAGCGTTGAAGATCCCGGGGGACAGTCCTATGGCTACACCTTC CSVEDPGGQSYGYTF TRBV29-1 NA TRBD1 TRBJ1-2
TGTGCCAGCAGCCAAACGGAGAGCTCCTACAATGAGCAGTTCTTC CASSQTESSYNEQFF TRBV5-4 once NA TRBJ2-1
TGTGCCAGCAGTGAAGTGGGGACCCGCCTGCAGTTCTTC CASSEVGTRLQFF TRBV6-1 NA NA TRBJ2-1
TGTGCCAGCAGCCCCCTCCGGGGGGCTAATGGCTACACCTTC CASSPLRGANGYTF TRBV9 once NA TRBJ1-2
TGTGCCAGCAGTTACAGGGGAGGCTACACCTTC CASSYRGGYTF TRBV28 NA TRBD1 TRBJ1-2
TGTGCCAGCAGAGCCCCCTATCTGGGAGCCTACGAGCAGTACTTC CASRAPYLGAYEQYF TRBV28 NA NA TRBJ2-7
TGTGCCAGCATTCCGACAGGGCAATCCTACGAGCAGTACTTC CASIPTGQSYEQYF TRBV28 NA TRBD1 TRBJ2-7
TGTGCCAGCTCCCCAACAGCCCTCTATGGCTACACCTTC CASSPTALYGYTF TRBV18 NA NA TRBJ1-2
TGTGCCAGCAGCCCGTCCGGAAGGGAGGGCTCCTACAATGAGCAGTTCTTC CASSPSGREGSYNEQFF TRBV4-2 NA TRBD2 TRBJ2-1
TGCGCCAGCAGCTCTTCTAGCGGACAAGAGACCCAGTACTTC CASSSSSGQETQYF TRBV5-1 NA TRBD2 TRBJ2-5
TGTGCCAGTAGGGACCGGGTTCCGGTTTCACCCCTCCACTTT CASRDRVPVSPLHF TRBV19 NA NA TRBJ1-6
TGTGCCAGCAGTTTAAACGCTAGGACAGGGGGCCTGAACACTGAAGCTTTCTTT CASSLNARTGGLNTEAFF TRBV27 NA TRBD1 TRBJ1-1
TGCGCCAGCAGCGGGAATAGCGGGGTGAACACCGGGGAGCTGTTTTTT CASSGNSGVNTGELFF TRBV5-1 NA TRBD2 TRBJ2-2
TGTGCCAGCAGCCCACCACCGGGGACTTCTAATTCACCCCTCCACTTT CASSPPPGTSNSPLHF TRBV9 NA NA TRBJ1-6
TGTGCCAGTGGGTCTAGATCGGGGACCCAGTACTTC CASGSRSGTQYF TRBV19 once NA TRBJ2-5
TGTGCCAGCAGTCTCCCATCCGATACGCAGTATTTT CASSLPSDTQYF TRBV28 NA NA TRBJ2-3
TGCGCCAGCAGCGACCGGGGACAGACCGAGCAGTTCTTC CASSDRGQTEQFF TRBV5-1 NA TRBD1 TRBJ2-1
TGTGCCAGCAGCTTCGGGCAGGGGGCTGGCTACACCTTC CASSFGQGAGYTF TRBV5-6 once TRBD1 TRBJ1-2
TGTGCCAGTAGTATCCTAACCGAGAACAATGAGCAGTTCTTC CASSILTENNEQFF TRBV19 NA NA TRBJ2-1
TGTGCCAGCAGTGAAGGGACAGGGGGCGCAGATACGCAGTATTTT CASSEGTGGADTQYF TRBV6-1 NA TRBD1 TRBJ2-3
TGTGCCAGTAGTGCCCCCGACGGGGTTAGCAAATCGACCCAGCATTTT CASSAPDGVSKSTQHF TRBV19 NA NA TRBJ1-5
TGCAGCGTCGAGGGGCGGTCCTACGAGCAGTACTTC CSVEGRSYEQYF TRBV29-1 once NA TRBJ2-7
TGTGCCAGCAGTCCGGGACTAGACAAAAACATTCAGTACTTC CASSPGLDKNIQYF TRBV25-1 NA TRBD2 TRBJ2-4
TGTGCCAGCAGACCCGGGACAGGGGCCGCCCCCGGCTATGAGCAGTTCTTC CASRPGTGAAPGYEQFF TRBV14 NA TRBD1 TRBJ2-1